The TCR beta chain under discussion was sequenced for a study of blood T cell repertoires in COVID-19. Across the study: Some COVID-19 samples were acute and others convalescent; all came from the United States, Italy and Spain.

The ends were cut back, 3 bases at V and 7 bases at J, with 22 bases in the middle. This CDR3 spans 17 amino acids. Germline lookup yields CDR1 LNHNV and CDR2 YYDKDF (reference sequence). Only in-frame clones appear in the TCRdb table, and some are missing; sequencing was by immunoSEQ multiplex PCR. Of under 200,000 clones in the sample, roughly 81% are singletons; the top ten hold 6% to 9%. This clone occurred once. The V gene is TRBV15, the J gene TRBJ1-5, with D hard to call. The specimen sequenced was peripheral blood. The clonotype comes from a man aged 35 to 55 who had recovered from COVID-19. The CDR3 coding sequence is TGTGCCACCAGCAGCACTTTGACAATTAGAGTAGACCAGCCCCAGCATTTT. Encoded protein: CATSSTLTIRVDQPQHF.